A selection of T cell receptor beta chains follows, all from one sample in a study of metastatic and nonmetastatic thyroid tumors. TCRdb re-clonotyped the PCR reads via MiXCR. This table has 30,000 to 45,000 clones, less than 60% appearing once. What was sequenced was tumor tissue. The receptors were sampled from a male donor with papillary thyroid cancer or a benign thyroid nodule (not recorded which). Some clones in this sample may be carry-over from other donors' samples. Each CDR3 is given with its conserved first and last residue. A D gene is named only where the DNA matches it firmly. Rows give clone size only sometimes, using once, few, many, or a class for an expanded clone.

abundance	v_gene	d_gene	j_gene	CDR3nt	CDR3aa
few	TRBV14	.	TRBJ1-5	TGTGCCAGCAGCCACAATCAGCCCCAGCATTTT	CASSHNQPQHF
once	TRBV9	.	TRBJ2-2	TGTGCCAGCAGCCCCTCCTACGACGGGGAGCTGTTTTTT	CASSPSYDGELFF
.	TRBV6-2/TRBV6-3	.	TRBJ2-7	TGTGCCAGCAGTTACTCGGGGACACCGGATGGCTCCTACGAGCAGTACTTC	CASSYSGTPDGSYEQYF
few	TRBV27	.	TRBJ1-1	TGTGCCAGCAGTTTGACCCAAGGACAGAACACTGAAGCTTTCTTT	CASSLTQGQNTEAFF
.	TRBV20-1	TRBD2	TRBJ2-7	TGCAGTGCCCTAGGATGGACTAGCGGAGAGGCCTTCTCCTACGAGCAGTACTTC	CSALGWTSGEAFSYEQYF
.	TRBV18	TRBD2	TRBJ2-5	TGTGCCAGCTCACCACGGACTAGCGGGATAGGTGAGACCCAGTACTTC	CASSPRTSGIGETQYF
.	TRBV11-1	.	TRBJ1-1	TGTGCCAGCAGCTTACCTCGCTACAAGGGGGGATACACTGAAGCTTTCTTT	CASSLPRYKGGYTEAFF
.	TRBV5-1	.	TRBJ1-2	TGCGCCAGCAGCTTGGAAGGACGGGCGAACACCTTC	CASSLEGRANTF
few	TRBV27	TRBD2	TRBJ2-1	TGTGCCAGCAGTTTAATCGGACTAGTAATCGGGGAGCAGTTCTTC	CASSLIGLVIGEQFF
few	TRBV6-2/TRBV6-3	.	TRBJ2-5	TGTGCCAGCAGATATACTCCGTCGGTGGGCCAAGAGACCCAGTACTTC	CASRYTPSVGQETQYF
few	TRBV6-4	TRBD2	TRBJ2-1	TGTGCCAGCAGCGTACTAGCGGGAACCTACAATGAGCAGTTCTTC	CASSVLAGTYNEQFF
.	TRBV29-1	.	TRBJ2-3	TGCAGCGTGGCCCCGAGGGGGACAGATACGCAGTATTTT	CSVAPRGTDTQYF
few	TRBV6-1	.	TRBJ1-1	TGTGCCAGCAGTGAAGCGGGACACACTGAAGCTTTCTTT	CASSEAGHTEAFF
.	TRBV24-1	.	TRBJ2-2	TGTGCCACCAGTGATCCCGGACGGGGCAACACCGGGGAGCTGTTTTTT	CATSDPGRGNTGELFF
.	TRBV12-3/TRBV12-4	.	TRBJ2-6	TGTGCCAGCAGTTTTAGAGGGCCCATCCACTATGGGGCCAACGTCCTGACTTTC	CASSFRGPIHYGANVLTF
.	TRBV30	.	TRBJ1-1	TGTGCCTGGGAACAGACAGCGAACACTGAAGCTTTCTTT	CAWEQTANTEAFF